This TCR beta chain is drawn from a study of PD-1 blockade in classical Hodgkin lymphoma. The germline CDR1 and CDR2 sequences are MNHEY and SVGAGI. V was clipped by 10 bases and J by 4 bases; unmatched bases: 13. This CDR3 region has 14 residues. Produced via immunoSEQ multiplex PCR; TCRdb's table is partial and in-frame only. The data show some 34,000 clones, roughly 91% seen once. The time point here: newly diagnosed, previously untreated cHL patient sample. Magnetic negative selection purified CD4+ T cells from thawed PBMCs. On this clone: Its specificity is unknown.

Regarding the study as a whole: A reduction in baseline TCR diversity was reportedly seen in newly diagnosed patients relative to healthy donors.

This TCR was sampled from a human donor with classical Hodgkin lymphoma. J is TRBJ2-7 and V is TRBV6-5; the match to TRBD2 covers 7 bases. What was sequenced was CD4+ T cells from blood. CDR3 in DNA: TGTGCCACGGCTTGGGGCCCGCGGGGGTACGAGCAGTACTTC. It codes for CATAWGPRGYEQYF.